The 18 T cell receptor beta chains in this list originate from one sample, sequenced in a study of shared clonotypes between healthy human individuals. Assay: immunoSEQ multiplex PCR; the TCRdb copy retains only in-frame clones and omits some. The table shows millions of clones, with 85% to 95% occurring only once. Sequenced: naive CD4+ T cells sorted from blood. Described subset: CD45RA+ positively selected. These receptors originate from a man aged 18 to 30 in good health.

The CDR3 protein is CASSETSGRGFYTQYF. The CDR3 region has the DNA TGTGCCAGCAGTGAAACTAGCGGGAGGGGGTTTTATACGCAGTATTTT. The V gene is TRBV6-1, the J gene TRBJ2-3; TRBD2 matches at 13 bases. Germline assignment: CDR1 MNHNS and CDR2 SASEGT. The V segment lost 2 bases and the J segment 7 bases; nucleotides outside the gene matches: 6. This CDR3 region has 16 residues.

The chain links TRBV29-1 to TRBJ1-4, with TRBD1 matching over 8 bases. This CDR3 is 14 amino acids long. Unmatched junction bases numbered 9, after V lost 7 bases and J lost 5 bases. Germline assignment: CDR1 SQVTM and CDR2 ANQGSEA. The chain's CDR3 is CSALRAGGNEKLFF. The CDR3 DNA follows: TGCAGCGCCCTTAGGGCAGGGGGCAATGAAAAACTGTTTTTT.

Only one count was recorded for this clone. The chain couples TRBV7-8 to TRBJ1-3; the D is unclear. This CDR3 spans 12 amino acids. Trimming removed 7 bases at V and 4 bases at J, with 8 bases between. Germline lookup yields CDR1 SGHVS and CDR2 FQNEAQ. The CDR3 spells CASTPTGNTIYF. CDR3 in DNA: TGTGCCAGCACCCCCACCGGAAACACCATATATTTT.

The CDR3 here is CASSWGLGTDTQYF. The CDR3 bases are TGTGCCAGCAGCTGGGGGCTTGGCACAGATACGCAGTATTTT. The rearrangement links TRBV5-4 to TRBJ2-3, with a possible D match to TRBD1 (6 bases). CDR1 is SGHNT and CDR2 is YYREEE in the germline V gene (reference sequence). V lost 3 bases, J lost 1 base, and 9 bases lay in between. The CDR3 contains 14 residues. Drawing the rest from reference TRBV5-4 and TRBJ2-3, the complete variable domain is ETGVTQSPTHLIKTRGQQVTLRCSSQSGHNTVSWYQQALGQGPQFIFQYYREEENGRGNFPPRFSGLQFPNYSSELNVNALELDDSALYLCASSWGLGTDTQYFGPGTRLTVL.

The chain uses TRBV6-1 and TRBJ1-6; no firm D call. The ends were cut back, 3 bases at V and 2 bases at J, with 8 bases in the middle. The CDR3 is 15 amino acids. The germline V gene encodes CDR1 MNHNS and CDR2 SASEGT. CDR3 DNA sequence: TGTGCCAGCAGTGACCTGCGGACCTATAATTCACCCCTCCACTTT. This codes for CASSDLRTYNSPLHF.

On this clone: The same CDR3 arises from other DNA sequences in this sample as well. This chain joins TRBV30 and TRBJ1-5, with 8 bases fitting TRBD1. The V gene end was trimmed by 3 bases and the J gene end by 4 bases; junction bases not matched to a gene: 5. Germline lookup yields CDR1 GTSNPN and CDR2 SVGIG (reference sequence). The CDR3 runs to 14 residues. The CDR3 protein is CAWSQGAGNQPQHF. CDR3 nucleotides: TGTGCCTGGAGCCAGGGGGCAGGAAATCAGCCCCAGCATTTT.

The table lists this clone with a count of one. This chain joins TRBV9 and TRBJ2-3; TRBD2 aligns across 10 bases. The CDR3 contains 16 residues. Germline CDR1 is SGDLS and CDR2 is YYNGEE. The V and J ends lost 0 bases and 4 bases, in that order; junction bases with no gene match: 5. The CDR3 protein is CASSVATSGAADTQYF. In nucleotides, the CDR3 is TGTGCCAGCAGCGTAGCTACTAGCGGGGCAGCAGATACGCAGTATTTT. The full variable domain, its missing parts supplied by reference TRBV9 and TRBJ2-3, is DSGVTQTPKHLITATGQRVTLRCSPRSGDLSVYWYQQSLDQGLQFLIQYYNGEERAKGNILERFSAQQFPDLHSELNLSSLELGDSALYFCASSVATSGAADTQYFGPGTRLTVL.

This clone was counted once. The CDR3 DNA follows: TGTGCCAGCAGTTTACTCCTCTCGGAACCCTCCTACGAGCAGTACTTC. This sequence encodes CASSLLLSEPSYEQYF. The V gene is TRBV28, the J gene TRBJ2-7; D call uncertain. The CDR3 runs 16 residues. Germline V lookup: CDR1 MDHEN, CDR2 SYDVKM. Trimming cost V 2 bases and J 0 bases, with 14 bases left between them.

The rearrangement links TRBV5-4 to TRBJ1-2; 7 positions agree with TRBD1. The length of the CDR3 is 15 residues. CDR1 and CDR2 (germline): SGHNT, YYREEE (reference sequence). Unmatched junction bases numbered 4, after V lost 0 bases and J lost 2 bases. The CDR3 DNA is TGTGCCAGCAGCTTGGGACAGGGAACCAACTATGGCTACACCTTC. Translated, it gives CASSLGQGTNYGYTF.

This chain uses TRBV2 with TRBJ2-1; D unclear. With 7 bases removed from V and 0 bases from J, the gap between germline ends came to 13 bases. CDR1 is SNHLY, CDR2 FYNNEI, per germline. The CDR3 extends over 15 amino acids. Here the CDR3 reads CASNHDQSSYNEQFF. In DNA form, the CDR3 reads TGTGCCAGCAATCACGACCAGAGCTCCTACAATGAGCAGTTCTTC. Using reference TRBV2 and TRBJ2-1 for the parts outside the CDR3, the full variable domain is EPEVTQTPSHQVTQMGQEVILRCVPISNHLYFYWYRQILGQKVEFLVSFYNNEISEKSEIFDDQFSVERPDGSNFTLKIRSTKLEDSAMYFCASNHDQSSYNEQFFGPGTRLTVL.

The chain couples TRBV19 to TRBJ2-5, with D perhaps TRBD2 (5 bases). This CDR3 has 16 residues. CDR1 and CDR2 from the germline V gene are LNHDA and SQIVND (reference sequence). V lost 3 bases to trimming and J lost 3 bases, with 17 bases between them. CDR3 coding DNA: TGTGCCAGTAGTATCGGCCCCCACCTGGGAGAAGAGACCCAGTACTTC. Amino acid sequence: CASSIGPHLGEETQYF.

This clone was counted only a few times. The V gene is TRBV28, the J gene TRBJ1-5; possibly TRBD1 for D (6 bases). Germline CDR1 and CDR2: MDHEN and SYDVKM. The CDR3 is made up of 12 amino acids. Trimming took off 10 bases at V and 7 bases at J, with 14 bases between the two ends. Here the CDR3 DNA reads TGTGCCATACAGGGTACTAACCAGCCCCAGCATTTT. Its translation is CAIQGTNQPQHF.

The CDR3 DNA sequence: TGTGCCACCGATCGGGTGATCGAGCAGTTCTTC. Its protein product is CATDRVIEQFF. The chain employs TRBV6-1 and TRBJ2-1; no definite D call. Germline CDR1 and CDR2: MNHNS and SASEGT. This CDR3 spans 11 amino acids. Trimming pared 10 bases from V and 10 bases from J, leaving 14 bases between.

The chain recombines TRBV7-6 with TRBJ2-5, with 9 positions matching TRBD1. With 5 bases clipped from V and 9 bases from J, the junction kept 7 bases outside the gene matches. The CDR3 extends over 13 amino acids. CDR1 is SGHVS, CDR2 FNYEAQ, per germline. The CDR3 loop reads CASSPDRGPSQYF. The CDR3 DNA follows: TGTGCCAGCAGCCCGGACAGGGGCCCGTCCCAGTACTTC.

As for this clone: Other DNA sequences in the sample encode the same CDR3. The chain joins TRBV28 to TRBJ1-5; D is unclear. Per germline, CDR1 MDHEN and CDR2 SYDVKM. The CDR3 totals 12 residues. V lost 2 bases and J 6 bases, leaving 5 bases between the germline ends. The CDR3 region has the DNA TGTGCCAGCAGTTTAGGCGGTCAGCCCCAGCATTTT. Translation gives CASSLGGQPQHF.

A note on this clone: The sample has other DNA sequences that encode this CDR3 too. The V call is TRBV28, the J call TRBJ2-3; D ambiguous. V was clipped by 3 bases and J by 7 bases, with 5 bases between them. The V gene's germline CDR1 is MDHEN and CDR2 SYDVKM. This CDR3 has 11 amino acids. CDR3 sequence (DNA): TGTGCCAGCAGTTTGGAGAATACGCAGTATTTT. It yields the protein CASSLENTQYF.

This clone has a single count. This sequence joins TRBV7-2 and TRBJ1-4, with D possibly being TRBD1 (5 bases). The CDR3 is 15 residues long. Trimming left V 3 bases short and J 7 bases short, with 15 bases between. Germline V gene data show CDR1 as SGHTA and CDR2 as FQGNSA. The CDR3 reads CASSLTGTWGEKLFF. The CDR3 DNA follows: TGTGCCAGCAGCTTGACCGGGACGTGGGGTGAAAAACTGTTTTTT.

The chain recombines TRBV5-1 with TRBJ2-7; D is possibly TRBD1 (6 bases). Looked up from germline, CDR1 is SGHRS and CDR2 is YFSETQ. With 4 bases removed from V and 0 bases from J, the gap between germline ends came to 14 bases. The CDR3 is made up of 15 amino acids. The CDR3 DNA reads as TGCGCCAGCAGCGAAGGACAGTCCCCCTCCTACGAGCAGTACTTC. Amino acids: CASSEGQSPSYEQYF.